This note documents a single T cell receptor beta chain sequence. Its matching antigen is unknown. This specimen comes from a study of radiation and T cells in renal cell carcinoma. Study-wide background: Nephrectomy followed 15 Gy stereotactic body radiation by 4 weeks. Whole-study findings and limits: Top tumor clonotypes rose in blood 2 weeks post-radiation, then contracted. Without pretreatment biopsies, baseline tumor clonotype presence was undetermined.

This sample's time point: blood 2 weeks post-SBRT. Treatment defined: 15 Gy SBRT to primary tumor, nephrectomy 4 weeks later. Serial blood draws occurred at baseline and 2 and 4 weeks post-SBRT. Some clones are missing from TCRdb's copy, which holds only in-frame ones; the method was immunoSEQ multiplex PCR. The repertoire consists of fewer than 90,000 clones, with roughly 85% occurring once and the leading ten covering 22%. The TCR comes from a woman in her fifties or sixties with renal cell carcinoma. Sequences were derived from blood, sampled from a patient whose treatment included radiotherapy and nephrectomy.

CDR3 sequence (DNA): TGTGCCAGCAGTTTATTTTCAACGGGGTATGGCTACACCTTC. Residues: CASSLFSTGYGYTF. The chain carries TRBV28 and TRBJ1-2; D gene uncertain. CDR3 length: 14 residues. Germline loops: CDR1 MDHEN, CDR2 SYDVKM. The V and J ends lost 1 base and 5 bases respectively, with 11 bases between them.